These 15 T cell receptor beta chains were all obtained from the same sample, sequenced in a study of blood T cells in healthy people across ages. The second PCR ran roughly 6 to 12 cycles with a sample-barcoded 5' primer and J-beta primers. TCRdb redid the calling of the 5' RACE reads with MiXCR, one entry per CDR3 protein. The sample holds fewer than 800,000 distinct CDR3 sequences, approximately 25% seen once. The same data also contributed to another study, on T cells of mothers and their children.

Input material: blood. The receptors shown here come from a boy aged 10-17 years in good health.

The chain couples TRBV5-1 to TRBJ2-5; maybe TRBD2 (6 bases). The germline V gene has CDR1 SGHRS and CDR2 YFSETQ. V lost 6 bases and J 11 bases, leaving 32 bases between the germline ends. This CDR3 spans 17 amino acids. CDR3: CASTLFSWRDSSDQQYF. CDR3 DNA sequence: TGCGCCAGCACACTTTTTTCATGGCGGGACTCCAGTGATCAGCAGTACTTC. Supplemented by reference TRBV5-1 and TRBJ2-5, the full variable domain reads KAGVTQTPRYLIKTRGQQVTLSCSPISGHRSVSWYQQTPGQGLQFLFEYFSETQRNKGNFPGRFSGRQFSNSRSEMNVSTLELGDSALYLCASTLFSWRDSSDQQYFGPGTRLLVL.

The V gene is TRBV20-1, the J gene TRBJ1-5; no reliable D call. The CDR3 is 13 residues long. The ends were cut back, 6 bases at V and 3 bases at J, with 12 bases in the middle. In germline, CDR1 is DFQATT, CDR2 SNEGSKA (reference sequence). The CDR3 DNA reads as TGCAGTGCGGGAGCGGGGTTCAATCAGCCCCAGCATTTT. This codes for CSAGAGFNQPQHF.

This clonotype was seen more than once but under ten times. The chain employs TRBV6-2 or TRBV6-3 and TRBJ2-2; D may be TRBD2 (7 bases). This CDR3 spans 17 amino acids. The germline gives CDR1 MNHEY, CDR2 SVGEGT. Deletions cut 0 bases from V and 3 bases from J, with 14 bases between. The CDR3 DNA reads as TGTGCCAGCAGTTACTCGAGTGGGGGGGGCTACACCGGGGAGCTGTTTTTT. This translates into CASSYSSGGGYTGELFF.

This clonotype was detected a few times. The V and J genes are TRBV29-1 and TRBJ2-1; D is tentatively TRBD1 or TRBD2 (5 bases each). V gave up 7 bases and J gave up 2 bases, with 9 bases separating them. Per the germline V gene, CDR1 is SQVTM and CDR2 is ANQGSEA. The CDR3 contains 12 residues. The CDR3 nucleotides read TGCAGCGGGAGGACAACCTACAATGAGCAGTTCTTC. Its protein is CSGRTTYNEQFF.

The chain combines TRBV11-3 with TRBJ2-6; D not resolved. Trimming took 5 bases from V and 3 from J, leaving 5 bases between them. CDR1 and CDR2 (germline): SGHNT, YENEEA. The length of the CDR3 is 13 residues. CDR3 nucleotide sequence: TGTGCCAGCAGCCGGGTTGGGGCCAACGTCCTGACTTTC. Protein: CASSRVGANVLTF.

The rearrangement links TRBV6-2 or TRBV6-3 to TRBJ1-1; possibly TRBD1 for D (5 bases). The CDR3 totals 13 residues. Between the trimmed V and J ends, which lost 10 bases and 1 base, there was a span of 13 bases. Germline CDR1 MNHEY, CDR2 SVGEGT. The CDR3 sequence: CAISRGRNTEAFF. CDR3 in DNA: TGTGCCATCTCCCGGGGCCGGAACACTGAAGCTTTCTTT.

This clonotype was observed a few times. This chain uses TRBV20-1 with TRBJ2-1; D is unclear. Between the trimmed V and J ends, which lost 0 bases and 4 bases, there was a span of 7 bases. From germline, CDR1 is DFQATT and CDR2 SNEGSKA (reference sequence). The CDR3 is made up of 13 amino acids. CDR3 in DNA: TGCAGTGCTAGAGATCAGGTTTACAATGAGCAGTTCTTC. This encodes CSARDQVYNEQFF.

This rearrangement joins TRBV20-1 to TRBJ2-7, with unresolved D. In germline, CDR1 is DFQATT, CDR2 SNEGSKA (reference sequence). Trimming stripped 6 bases from V and 0 bases from J, with 12 bases between. The CDR3 loop spans 13 amino acids. The CDR3 sequence: CSAQDGGSYEQYF. Written as DNA, the CDR3 is TGCAGTGCCCAGGACGGTGGCTCCTACGAGCAGTACTTC.

This clonotype was detected once. This rearrangement joins TRBV6-6 to TRBJ2-3; possible D gene TRBD2, 6 bases. V lost 7 bases, J lost 4 bases, and 12 bases lay in between. The CDR3 spans 13 residues. Germline values: CDR1 MNHNY, CDR2 SVGAGI (reference sequence). The CDR3 bases are TGTGCCAGCACCCCCTGGGGGGCAGATACGCAGTATTTT. It translates to CASTPWGADTQYF.

This clonotype was picked up a small number of times. The chain carries TRBV5-4 and TRBJ1-1; possible D gene TRBD1, 5 bases. The length of the CDR3 is 15 residues. Germline lookup yields CDR1 SGHNT and CDR2 YYREEE (reference sequence). V dropped 0 bases and J dropped 2 bases, with 11 bases sitting between them. The CDR3 is CASSLVPRDNTEAFF. The CDR3 DNA reads TGTGCCAGCAGCTTGGTTCCCAGGGATAACACTGAAGCTTTCTTT.

The CDR3 nucleotides are TGTGCCAGCAGCCCCCCGGAGGCCCTCTGGCGGAGCTCCTACGAGCAGTACTTC. Its translation: CASSPPEALWRSSYEQYF. The chain uses TRBV7-2 and TRBJ2-5, with D possibly being TRBD2 (5 bases). The DNA end is a closer match to TRBJ2-7, so the J assignment may be wrong. The CDR3 is made up of 18 amino acids. The germline CDR1 and CDR2 sequences are SGHTA and FQGNSA.

This clonotype showed up just a few times. The chain couples TRBV4-3 to TRBJ1-5; D gene unclear. This CDR3 has 14 residues. Trimming cost V 3 bases and J 1 base, with 7 bases left between them. Germline V gene sequence: CDR1 LGHNA, CDR2 YSLEER. The CDR3: CASSQDTSNQPQHF. The CDR3 DNA reads as TGCGCCAGCAGCCAGGATACAAGCAATCAGCCCCAGCATTTT.

CDR3 sequence: CSLSLRLMNTEAFF. The CDR3, as DNA: TGCAGCCTTTCCCTCCGATTGATGAACACTGAAGCTTTCTTT. The chain links TRBV29-1 to TRBJ1-1; D gene uncertain. Germline V gives CDR1 SQVTM, CDR2 ANQGSEA. There are 14 residues in the CDR3. The V and J ends lost 8 bases and 0 bases respectively, with 16 bases between them.

The chain is built from TRBV12-3 or TRBV12-4 and TRBJ1-1, with a possible D match to TRBD1 (5 bases). Trimming pared 4 bases from V and 6 bases from J, leaving 15 bases between. This CDR3 has 14 residues. CDR3 sequence: CASSWGRNRAEAFF. The CDR3 region has the DNA TGTGCCAGCAGTTGGGGACGGAATCGCGCTGAAGCTTTCTTT.

The chain recombines TRBV2 with TRBJ2-4, with a possible D match to TRBD2 (5 bases). The V gene's germline CDR1 is SNHLY and CDR2 FYNNEI. The CDR3 totals 16 residues. V shed 4 bases and J shed 1 base, with 14 bases lying between them. The CDR3 loop is CASSVVGVGAKNIQYF. The CDR3 DNA is TGTGCCAGCAGTGTGGTGGGAGTAGGGGCCAAAAACATTCAGTACTTC.